The 9 T cell receptor beta chains in this list originate from one sample, sequenced in a study of blood T cell repertoires in COVID-19. Sequenced by immunoSEQ multiplex PCR; TCRdb stores in-frame clones only, minus some. In the table there are 90,000 to 110,000 clones, about 80% of which are singletons. The specimen was peripheral blood. Source of these receptors: a woman in her seventies with acute or convalescent COVID-19.

This clone was seen more than once but under ten times. The V gene is TRBV18, the J gene TRBJ1-5, with 10 bases fitting TRBD1. J lost 6 bases, V lost 5 bases, and 4 bases had no gene match. CDR3 size: 14 residues. CDR1 and CDR2 (germline): KGHSH, LQKENI. The CDR3 reads CASSGDRGRQPQHF. DNA of the CDR3: TGTGCCAGCTCAGGGGACAGGGGACGTCAGCCCCAGCATTTT. Complete variable domain (other parts from reference TRBV18 and TRBJ1-5): NAGVMQNPRHLVRRRGQEARLRCSPMKGHSHVYWYRQLPEEGLKFMVYLQKENIIDESGMPKERFSAEFPKEGPSILRIQQVVRGDSAAYFCASSGDRGRQPQHFGDGTRLSIL.

This clone was counted a few times. The V and J genes are TRBV3-1 (or the pseudogene TRBV3-2) and TRBJ2-7, with a tentative D call TRBD2 (6 bases). The V gene lost 5 bases and the J gene lost 6 bases, with 20 bases spanning the gap. CDR3 length: 15 residues. Germline lookup yields CDR1 LGHDT and CDR2 YNNKEL (reference sequence). Here the CDR3 reads CASSAGTRALGEQYF. As DNA, the CDR3 is TGTGCCAGCAGCGCCGGGACTCGGGCTTTGGGCGAGCAGTACTTC.

The chain uses TRBV28 and TRBJ2-2; possibly TRBD2 for D (5 bases). CDR1 and CDR2 from the germline V gene are MDHEN and SYDVKM. There are 14 residues in the CDR3. Between the trimmed V and J ends, which lost 6 bases and 0 bases, there was a span of 8 bases. CDR3: CASRRTPNTGELFF. The CDR3 DNA sequence: TGTGCCAGCAGGCGGACTCCGAACACCGGGGAGCTGTTTTTT.

The sample holds a few counts of this clone. The CDR3 sequence is CASSLDRGFETQYF. In DNA form, the CDR3 reads TGCGCCAGCAGCCTGGACAGGGGGTTTGAGACCCAGTACTTC. The chain combines TRBV4-1 with TRBJ2-5; 10 positions match TRBD1. CDR1 and CDR2 from the germline V gene are MGHRA and YSYEKL. V was clipped by 4 bases and J by 5 bases; unmatched bases: 4. CDR3 size: 14 residues.

The chain joins TRBV27 to TRBJ2-1, with 11 bases identical to TRBD2. The ends lost 6 bases at V and 6 bases at J; junction bases unmatched: 7. Germline assignment: CDR1 MNHEY and CDR2 SMNVEV (reference sequence). The CDR3 extends over 15 amino acids. The CDR3 coding sequence is TGTGCCAGCAGAAAACTAGCGGGGGCTGGCAATGAGCAGTTCTTC. As protein: CASRKLAGAGNEQFF.

V usage is TRBV7-8 and J usage is TRBJ2-1; 7 bases fit TRBD2. CDR3 length equals 22 residues. The trim removed 4 bases at V and 0 bases at J, leaving 24 bases unmatched. Germline-derived CDR1 and CDR2 are SGHVS and FQNEAQ. The CDR3 DNA sequence: TGTGCCAGCAGCTCCGGAAACCCTGTGCAAGCGGGGCCCCCGAGCTCCTACAATGAGCAGTTCTTC. Its translation is CASSSGNPVQAGPPSSYNEQFF.

The chain combines TRBV19 with TRBJ2-6; weak D call: TRBD2 (5 bases). V shed 1 base and J shed 1 base, with 11 bases lying between them. CDR3 size: 17 residues. From germline, CDR1 is LNHDA and CDR2 SQIVND (reference sequence). The CDR3 is CASSIGRRYSGANVLTF. The CDR3 nucleotides are TGTGCCAGTAGTATAGGCAGGAGGTATTCTGGGGCCAACGTCCTGACTTTC.

The chain carries TRBV30 and TRBJ2-5, with 9 positions matching TRBD2. Germline CDR1 reads GTSNPN; CDR2 reads SVGIG (reference sequence). Trimming cost V 4 bases and J 4 bases; bases outside gene matches: 4. This CDR3 is 13 amino acids long. The CDR3 sequence: CAWTIAGAETQYF. CDR3 nucleotide sequence: TGTGCCTGGACCATAGCGGGGGCAGAGACCCAGTACTTC.

V usage is TRBV6-1 and J usage is TRBJ1-2, with 12 positions matching TRBD1. V trimming: 0 bases; J trimming: 3 bases; junction bases outside the gene matches: 11. This CDR3 is 19 amino acids long. CDR1 and CDR2 from the germline V gene are MNHNS and SASEGT. CDR3 residues: CASSEAFGTGGRRYYGYTF. In DNA form, the CDR3 reads TGTGCCAGCAGTGAAGCGTTTGGGACAGGGGGCCGCCGGTACTATGGCTACACCTTC.